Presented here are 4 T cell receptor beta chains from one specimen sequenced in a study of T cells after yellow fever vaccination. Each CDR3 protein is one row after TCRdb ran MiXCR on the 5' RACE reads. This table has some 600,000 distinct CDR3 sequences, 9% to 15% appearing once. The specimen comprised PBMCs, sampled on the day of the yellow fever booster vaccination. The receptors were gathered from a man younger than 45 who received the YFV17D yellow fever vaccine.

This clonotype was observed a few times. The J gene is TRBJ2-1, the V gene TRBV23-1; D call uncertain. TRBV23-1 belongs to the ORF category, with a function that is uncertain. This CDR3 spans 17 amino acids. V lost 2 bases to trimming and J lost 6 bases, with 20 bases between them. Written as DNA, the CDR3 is TGCGCCAGCAGTCAAACCACGGCAGGCCCAGAAGGCAATGAGCAGTTCTTC. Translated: CASSQTTAGPEGNEQFF.

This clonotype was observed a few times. In DNA form, the CDR3 reads TGTGCCAGCAGCTTAGCGCTAATTCTAGCGGGAGGGCAATCTAGTGAGCAGTACTTC. The encoded protein is CASSLALILAGGQSSEQYF. The chain has TRBV7-2 and TRBJ2-7; the match to TRBD2 covers 12 bases. With 0 bases clipped from V and 7 bases from J, the junction kept 16 bases outside the gene matches. This CDR3 region has 19 residues. CDR1 is SGHTA, CDR2 FQGNSA, per germline.

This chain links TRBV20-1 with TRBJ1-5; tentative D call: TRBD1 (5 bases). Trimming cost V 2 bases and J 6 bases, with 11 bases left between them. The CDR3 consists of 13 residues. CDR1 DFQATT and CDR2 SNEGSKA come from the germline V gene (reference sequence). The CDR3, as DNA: TGCAGTGCTAGAAGGGCAGGGTCTCAGCCCCAGCATTTT. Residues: CSARRAGSQPQHF.

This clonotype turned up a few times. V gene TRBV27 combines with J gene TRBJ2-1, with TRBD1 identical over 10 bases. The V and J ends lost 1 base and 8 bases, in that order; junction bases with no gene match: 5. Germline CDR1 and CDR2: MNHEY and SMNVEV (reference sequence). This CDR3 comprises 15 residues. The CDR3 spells CASSLLGQGSDEQFF. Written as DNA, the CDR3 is TGTGCCAGCAGTTTATTGGGACAGGGGTCCGATGAGCAGTTCTTC.